Each of the 22 T cell receptor beta chains below was sequenced from the same sample in a study of naive and memory T cell subsets. Amplification of ligated cDNA took four PCR rounds with SP2 and nested alpha and beta constant primers. TCRdb analysed the 5' RACE reads with MiXCR anew, one entry per CDR3 protein. This sample has 55,000 to 70,000 distinct CDR3 sequences, with under 10% found just once. The library had UMIs added by 3' ligation of an oligonucleotide to TCR cDNA. These TCRs come from a female donor in good health.

This chain links TRBV11-2 with TRBJ1-2; maybe TRBD1 (5 bases). Germline values: CDR1 SGHAT, CDR2 FQNNGV. V lost 4 bases to trimming and J lost 0 bases, with 21 bases between them. CDR3 length: 18 amino acids. Here the CDR3 DNA reads TGTGCCAGCAGCTACCTGACGGGGCCCCAGGACGCTAACTATGGCTACACCTTC. It translates to CASSYLTGPQDANYGYTF.

This clonotype was seen ten or more times. V usage is TRBV7-2 and J usage is TRBJ1-2; 10 positions agree with TRBD1. Germline loops: CDR1 SGHTA, CDR2 FQGNSA. CDR3 size: 13 residues. Trimming cost V 3 bases and J 5 bases; bases outside gene matches: 0. The CDR3 region is CASSLGQGYGYTF. In nucleotides, the CDR3 is TGTGCCAGCAGCTTGGGACAGGGGTATGGCTACACCTTC.

In this sample, this clonotype turned up many times. J is TRBJ1-5 and V is TRBV7-2, with a possible D match to TRBD1 (5 bases). CDR3 size: 15 residues. V gave up 1 base and J gave up 6 bases, with 13 bases separating them. Germline V lookup: CDR1 SGHTA, CDR2 FQGNSA. This CDR3 is CASSLGSGLGQPQHF. In DNA, the CDR3 is TGTGCCAGCAGCTTAGGATCAGGGTTAGGTCAGCCCCAGCATTTT.

There are many counts of this clonotype. V is TRBV5-4 and J is TRBJ1-1; D gene uncertain. CDR3 size: 15 residues. The germline CDR1 and CDR2 sequences are SGHNT and YYREEE (reference sequence). The V and J ends lost 4 bases and 4 bases respectively, with 17 bases between them. The CDR3 sequence: CASSPELVEVTEAFF. In DNA, the CDR3 is TGTGCCAGCAGCCCCGAGCTGGTGGAAGTCACTGAAGCTTTCTTT.

The chain carries TRBV6-5 and TRBJ1-1; unclear D gene. Trimming removed 2 bases at V and 1 base at J, with 14 bases between. CDR3 length equals 16 residues. Germline V gives CDR1 MNHEY, CDR2 SVGAGI. The CDR3 is CASSYLLGGENTEAFF. CDR3 coding DNA: TGTGCCAGCAGTTACCTCTTGGGCGGGGAGAACACTGAAGCTTTCTTT.

This clonotype was recorded at least ten times. This chain uses TRBV5-1 with TRBJ1-2, with no clear D. Germline CDR1 reads SGHRS; CDR2 reads YFSETQ. V was cut by 0 bases and J by 5 bases, with 8 bases left in between. The CDR3 sequence is 13 residues long. The CDR3 here is CASSLGRRYGYTF. CDR3 in DNA: TGCGCCAGCAGCTTGGGACGTCGTTATGGCTACACCTTC.

This clonotype came up many times. V is TRBV20-1 and J is TRBJ2-2; D may match TRBD1 or TRBD2 (5 bases each). The V end was cut by 1 base, the J end by 1 base, with 10 bases between. Germline V gene lookup returns CDR1 DFQATT and CDR2 SNEGSKA (reference sequence). The CDR3 length is 15 residues. The chain's CDR3 is CSARAGTLNTGELFF. CDR3 sequence (DNA): TGCAGTGCTAGAGCCGGGACCTTGAACACCGGGGAGCTGTTTTTT.

This clonotype was seen a few times. This chain joins TRBV5-1 and TRBJ2-5; D ambiguous. In germline, CDR1 is SGHRS, CDR2 YFSETQ. The CDR3 extends over 13 amino acids. The V gene lost 0 bases and the J gene lost 2 bases, with 5 bases spanning the gap. The CDR3 DNA follows: TGCGCCAGCAGCTTGGGACGACAAGAGACCCAGTACTTC. As protein: CASSLGRQETQYF.

The table lists this clonotype with a few counts. The CDR3 here is CASSRTSGGTNEQFF. The DNA for the CDR3 is TGTGCCAGCAGTCGGACTAGCGGGGGGACCAATGAGCAGTTCTTC. The chain has TRBV7-3 and TRBJ2-1; 14 bases map to TRBD2. Per the germline V gene, CDR1 is SGHTA and CDR2 is FQGTGA. Trimming at V came to 6 bases and at J to 6 bases, leaving 4 bases not matched to a gene. The CDR3 is 15 residues long.

There are many counts of this clonotype. This chain uses TRBV20-1 with TRBJ1-3; D call uncertain. Per germline, CDR1 DFQATT and CDR2 SNEGSKA (reference sequence). The ends were cut back, 5 bases at V and 2 bases at J, with 7 bases in the middle. This CDR3 is built from 12 residues. The CDR3 is CSAGAAGNTIYF. The CDR3 DNA reads as TGCAGTGCTGGAGCGGCTGGAAACACCATATATTTT.

This clonotype was picked up a small number of times. This sequence joins TRBV27 and TRBJ2-7; D is perhaps TRBD2 (5 bases). There are 13 residues in the CDR3. The germline gives CDR1 MNHEY, CDR2 SMNVEV (reference sequence). V dropped 6 bases and J dropped 2 bases, with 11 bases sitting between them. The CDR3 coding sequence is TGTGCCAGCAGAGGACTTCCCGCCTACGAGCAGTACTTC. Its protein is CASRGLPAYEQYF.

This clonotype was recorded a few times. The genes are TRBV12-3 or TRBV12-4 and TRBJ1-1; TRBD1 is a possible D gene (5 bases). The CDR3 has 14 residues. The V and J ends lost 4 bases and 1 base respectively, with 10 bases between them. The CDR3 bases are TGTGCCAGCAGTTCGTATGGGGGGAACACTGAAGCTTTCTTT. Amino acid sequence: CASSSYGGNTEAFF.

This clonotype has only a few counts. The rearrangement uses TRBV3-1 and TRBJ2-5; D remains ambiguous. CDR3 length: 15 residues. The V end lost 0 bases, the J end lost 7 bases, and 15 bases lay between the germline ends. Germline CDR1 is LGHDT and CDR2 is YNNKEL (reference sequence). Here the CDR3 DNA reads TGTGCCAGCAGCCAAGATCAGACACTGGGTCGGACCCAGTACTTC. This codes for CASSQDQTLGRTQYF.

The rearrangement joins TRBV12-3 or TRBV12-4 to TRBJ1-1, with D possibly being TRBD1 (5 bases). The CDR3 has 16 amino acids. Trimming cost V 5 bases and J 0 bases, with 16 bases left between them. The CDR3 DNA reads as TGTGCCAGCAGTGACCCGGGGCGGCGGATGAACACTGAAGCTTTCTTT. Its protein is CASSDPGRRMNTEAFF.

The chain links TRBV29-1 to TRBJ2-2, with no clear D. Trimming cost V 7 bases and J 1 base, with 7 bases left between them. CDR1 is SQVTM, CDR2 ANQGSEA, per germline. The CDR3 runs to 12 residues. CDR3 in DNA: TGCAGCGGGACGGAGAACACCGGGGAGCTGTTTTTT. Translating gives CSGTENTGELFF.

This clonotype came up many times. CDR3 sequence: CASSRDFEGNSPLHF. The CDR3 nucleotides read TGTGCCAGCAGCCGGGACTTCGAAGGGAATTCACCCCTCCACTTT. The V and J genes are TRBV6-5 and TRBJ1-6; possible D gene TRBD1, 5 bases. The length of the CDR3 is 15 residues. CDR1 and CDR2 from the germline V gene are MNHEY and SVGAGI. V lost 6 bases to trimming and J lost 7 bases, with 16 bases between them.

This clonotype came up many times. An end of the junction differs from the germline gene, which may be a read error. The chain has TRBV7-7 and TRBJ1-4; no firm D call. The CDR3 is 15 amino acids. The V gene's germline CDR1 is SSHAT and CDR2 FNYEAQ (reference sequence). This CDR3 is CASSLSPQSNEKLFF. CDR3 nucleotide sequence: TGTGCTAGCAGCTTATCCCCCCAGTCTAATGAAAAACTGTTTTTT.

The sample holds many counts of this clonotype. This sequence joins TRBV4-1 and TRBJ2-1; 10 bases are shared with TRBD2. Per germline, CDR1 MGHRA and CDR2 YSYEKL. Unmatched junction bases numbered 8, after V lost 3 bases and J lost 9 bases. This CDR3 contains 15 residues. The CDR3 DNA sequence: TGCGCCAGCAGCCACAGAGAGCGGGGGGGCACTGAGCAGTTCTTC. Residues: CASSHRERGGTEQFF.

The table lists this clonotype with a few counts. V is TRBV5-4 and J is TRBJ2-1, with D maybe TRBD2 (6 bases). V shed 4 bases and J shed 4 bases, with 12 bases lying between them. This CDR3 contains 14 residues. Germline assignment: CDR1 SGHNT and CDR2 YYREEE (reference sequence). The CDR3 loop is CASSNRDLYNEQFF. The DNA for the CDR3 is TGTGCCAGCAGCAACCGGGACTTGTACAATGAGCAGTTCTTC.

This clonotype was observed a handful of times. V gene TRBV18 combines with J gene TRBJ2-5, with D uncertain. V lost 6 bases and J 2 bases, leaving 16 bases between the germline ends. From germline, CDR1 is KGHSH and CDR2 LQKENI. This CDR3 comprises 15 residues. The CDR3 is CASSAHPGDQETQYF. DNA of the CDR3: TGTGCCAGCTCTGCTCATCCTGGGGATCAAGAGACCCAGTACTTC.

The sample holds a few counts of this clonotype. This chain connects TRBV5-1 to TRBJ2-7; D remains unclear. The CDR3 contains 14 residues. The germline V gene encodes CDR1 SGHRS and CDR2 YFSETQ. Trimming pared 1 base from V and 5 bases from J, leaving 13 bases between. CDR3 region: CASSLSTDRDEQYF. As DNA, the CDR3 is TGCGCCAGCAGCTTGAGTACGGACCGGGACGAGCAGTACTTC. The variable domain in full, with the rest retrieved from reference TRBV5-1 and TRBJ2-7, is KAGVTQTPRYLIKTRGQQVTLSCSPISGHRSVSWYQQTPGQGLQFLFEYFSETQRNKGNFPGRFSGRQFSNSRSEMNVSTLELGDSALYLCASSLSTDRDEQYFGPGTRLTVT.

This clonotype showed up just a few times. The chain recombines TRBV6-2 or TRBV6-3 with TRBJ2-2; D may be TRBD2 (6 bases). Germline V gene sequence: CDR1 MNHEY, CDR2 SVGEGT. The V and J ends lost 2 bases and 0 bases respectively, with 7 bases between them. This CDR3 has 15 residues. The CDR3 protein is CASSYGTSNTGELFF. As DNA, the CDR3 is TGTGCCAGCAGTTACGGGACTTCGAACACCGGGGAGCTGTTTTTT.